One and the same sample provided the 8 T cell receptor beta chains below, sequenced in a study of cytomegalovirus exposure and HLA in healthy donors. 13 Jbeta primers and 60 Vbeta primers were used for the PCR. Profiled with immunoSEQ multiplex PCR; TCRdb holds only in-frame clones, not every one. The sample carries more than 110,000 clones, more than 70% recorded once. The sequenced material came from PBMCs. The receptors shown here come from a man aged 45 to 65 in good health and CMV-seronegative.

This chain connects TRBV28 to TRBJ2-7, with 7 bases lining up with TRBD1. CDR3 length: 14 amino acids. V was clipped by 7 bases and J by 4 bases; unmatched bases: 10. Germline loops: CDR1 MDHEN, CDR2 SYDVKM. The CDR3 loop reads CASTDGQVVYEQYF. CDR3 nucleotide sequence: TGTGCCAGCACCGACGGACAGGTCGTTTACGAGCAGTACTTC. Full variable domain (rest looked up from reference TRBV28 and TRBJ2-7): DVKVTQSSRYLVKRTGEKVFLECVQDMDHENMFWYRQDPGLGLRLIYFSYDVKMKEKGDIPEGYSVSREKKERFSLILESASTNQTSMYLCASTDGQVVYEQYFGPGTRLTVT.

This clone was detected once. The junction departs from the called germline gene at one end, perhaps through a read error. At the DNA level, this CDR3 is encoded by other sequences in the same sample as well. V usage is TRBV6-5 and J usage is TRBJ1-1; possibly TRBD1 for D (5 bases). Germline V gene lookup returns CDR1 MNHEY and CDR2 SVGAGI. The CDR3 extends over 15 amino acids. The CDR3 DNA reads TGTGCCAGCAGCTACTCAAATAAGCGACAGTCCTCGGCTTTCTTT. Protein: CASSYSNKRQSSAFF.

This clone has more than one count but fewer than ten. The chain is built from TRBV7-8 and TRBJ2-1; D possibly corresponds to TRBD1 (6 bases). Germline V gene data show CDR1 as SGHVS and CDR2 as FQNEAQ. The CDR3 is 16 residues long. The germline V and J ends were trimmed by 0 bases and 9 bases, with 18 bases remaining between them. The CDR3 is CASSLAGSRGRSEQFF. Here the CDR3 DNA reads TGTGCCAGCAGCTTAGCTGGGAGCAGGGGACGTAGTGAGCAGTTCTTC.

The chain uses TRBV28 and TRBJ1-1; D remains unclear. This CDR3 spans 13 amino acids. Per the germline V gene, CDR1 is MDHEN and CDR2 is SYDVKM. The germline V and J ends were trimmed by 7 bases and 5 bases, with 14 bases remaining between them. CDR3 region: CASTGEQRTEAFF. The CDR3 DNA reads as TGTGCCAGCACCGGGGAACAGAGGACTGAAGCTTTCTTT.

The chain couples TRBV2 to TRBJ2-1; 8 nucleotides match TRBD2. CDR1 and CDR2 (germline): SNHLY, FYNNEI. The length of the CDR3 is 13 residues. The V segment lost 8 bases and the J segment 9 bases; nucleotides outside the gene matches: 9. The CDR3 DNA is TGTGCCAGCGGGACGGGGGGGATCACTGAGCAGTTCTTC. The encoded protein is CASGTGGITEQFF. Using reference TRBV2 and TRBJ2-1 for the parts outside the CDR3, the full variable domain is EPEVTQTPSHQVTQMGQEVILRCVPISNHLYFYWYRQILGQKVEFLVSFYNNEISEKSEIFDDQFSVERPDGSNFTLKIRSTKLEDSAMYFCASGTGGITEQFFGPGTRLTVL.

This chain joins TRBV5-3 and TRBJ1-3; D is uncertain. TRBV5-3 is labeled an ORF, and its function is uncertain. The CDR3 length is 16 residues. V was clipped by 0 bases and J by 1 base, with 11 bases between them. CDR3 region: CARSLGLRGSGNTIYF. Written as DNA, the CDR3 is TGTGCCAGAAGCTTGGGGCTCCGGGGTTCTGGAAACACCATATATTTT.

The V and J genes are TRBV5-1 and TRBJ1-2; TRBD1 might be the D (5 bases). The CDR3 has 15 amino acids. V lost 2 bases and J 3 bases, leaving 14 bases between the germline ends. Germline CDR1 reads SGHRS; CDR2 reads YFSETQ. CDR3 DNA sequence: TGCGCCAGCAGCTTAGACACAGGAGCCTACTATGGCTACACCTTC. Its protein product is CASSLDTGAYYGYTF.

This sequence joins TRBV5-4 and TRBJ2-7; possible D gene TRBD1, 6 bases. V lost 5 bases to trimming and J lost 0 bases, with 9 bases between them. Germline CDR1 and CDR2: SGHNT and YYREEE (reference sequence). This CDR3 has 13 residues. As DNA, the CDR3 is TGTGCCAGCAGGGACAGCTACTCCTACGAGCAGTACTTC. It is translated as CASRDSYSYEQYF.